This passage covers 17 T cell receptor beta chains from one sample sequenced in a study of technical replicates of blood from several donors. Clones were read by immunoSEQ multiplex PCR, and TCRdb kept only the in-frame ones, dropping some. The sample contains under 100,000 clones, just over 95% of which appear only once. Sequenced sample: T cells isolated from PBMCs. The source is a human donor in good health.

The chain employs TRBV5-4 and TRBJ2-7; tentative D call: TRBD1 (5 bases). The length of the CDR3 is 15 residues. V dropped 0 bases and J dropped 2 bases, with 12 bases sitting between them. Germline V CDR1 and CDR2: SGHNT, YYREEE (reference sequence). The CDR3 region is CASSLGTGSPYEQYF. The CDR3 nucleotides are TGTGCCAGCAGCTTGGGAACAGGTTCTCCCTACGAGCAGTACTTC.

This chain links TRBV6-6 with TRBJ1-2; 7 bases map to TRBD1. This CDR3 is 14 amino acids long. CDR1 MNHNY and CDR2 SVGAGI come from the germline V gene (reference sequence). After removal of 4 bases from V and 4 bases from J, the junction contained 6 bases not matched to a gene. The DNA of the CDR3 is TGTGCCAGCAGTTCGGGACAGACCCCCTATGGCTACACCTTC. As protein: CASSSGQTPYGYTF.

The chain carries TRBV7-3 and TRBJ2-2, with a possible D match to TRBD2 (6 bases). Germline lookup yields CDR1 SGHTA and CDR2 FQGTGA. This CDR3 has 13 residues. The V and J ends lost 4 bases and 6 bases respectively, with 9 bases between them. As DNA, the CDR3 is TGTGCCAGCAGCTACACTAGCCCCGGGGAGCTGTTTTTT. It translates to CASSYTSPGELFF.

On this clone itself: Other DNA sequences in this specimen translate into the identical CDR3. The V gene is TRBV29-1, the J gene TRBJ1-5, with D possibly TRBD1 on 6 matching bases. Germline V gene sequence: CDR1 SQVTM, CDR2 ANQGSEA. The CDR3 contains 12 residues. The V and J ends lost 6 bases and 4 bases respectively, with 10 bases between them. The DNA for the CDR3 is TGCAGCGTAGGAACAGGGAATCAGCCCCAGCATTTT. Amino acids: CSVGTGNQPQHF.

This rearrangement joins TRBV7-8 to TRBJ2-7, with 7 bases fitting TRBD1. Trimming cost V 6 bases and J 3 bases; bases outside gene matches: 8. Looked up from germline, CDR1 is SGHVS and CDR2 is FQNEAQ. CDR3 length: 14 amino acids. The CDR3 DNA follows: TGTGCCAGCAGGGAAGATAGACAGGGCTACGAGCAGTACTTC. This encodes CASREDRQGYEQYF.

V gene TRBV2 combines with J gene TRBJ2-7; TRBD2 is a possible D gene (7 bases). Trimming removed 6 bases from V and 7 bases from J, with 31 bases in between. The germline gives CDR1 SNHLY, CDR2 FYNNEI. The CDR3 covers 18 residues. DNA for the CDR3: TGTGCCAGCAGCCTCGGGGGGCTCCATTCCAAGAATATACTGGAGCAGTACTTC. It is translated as CASSLGGLHSKNILEQYF. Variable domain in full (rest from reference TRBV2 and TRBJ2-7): EPEVTQTPSHQVTQMGQEVILRCVPISNHLYFYWYRQILGQKVEFLVSFYNNEISEKSEIFDDQFSVERPDGSNFTLKIRSTKLEDSAMYFCASSLGGLHSKNILEQYFGPGTRLTVT.

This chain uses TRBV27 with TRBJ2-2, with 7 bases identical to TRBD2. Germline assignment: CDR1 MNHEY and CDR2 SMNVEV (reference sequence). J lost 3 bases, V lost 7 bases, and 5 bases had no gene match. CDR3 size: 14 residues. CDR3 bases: TGTGCCAGCACCCGGACTAGTTACACCGGGGAGCTGTTTTTT. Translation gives CASTRTSYTGELFF.

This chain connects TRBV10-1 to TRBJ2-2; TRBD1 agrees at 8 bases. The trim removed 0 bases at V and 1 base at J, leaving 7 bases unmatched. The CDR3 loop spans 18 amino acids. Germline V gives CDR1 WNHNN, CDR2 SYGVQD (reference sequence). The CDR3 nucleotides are TGCGCCAGCAGTGAGTCCTACCACGGGACAGGGAACACCGGGGAGCTGTTTTTT. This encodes CASSESYHGTGNTGELFF.

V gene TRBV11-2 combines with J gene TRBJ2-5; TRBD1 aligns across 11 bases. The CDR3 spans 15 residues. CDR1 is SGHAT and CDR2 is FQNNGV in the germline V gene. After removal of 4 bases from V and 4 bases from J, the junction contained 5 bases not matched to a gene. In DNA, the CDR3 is TGTGCCAGCAGCTCAAGAGGGACAGGGGGAGAGACCCAGTACTTC. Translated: CASSSRGTGGETQYF. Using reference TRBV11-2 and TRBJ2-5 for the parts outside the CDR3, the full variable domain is EAGVAQSPRYKIIEKRQSVAFWCNPISGHATLYWYQQILGQGPKLLIQFQNNGVVDDSQLPKDRFSAERLKGVDSTLKIQPAKLEDSAVYLCASSSRGTGGETQYFGPGTRLLVL.

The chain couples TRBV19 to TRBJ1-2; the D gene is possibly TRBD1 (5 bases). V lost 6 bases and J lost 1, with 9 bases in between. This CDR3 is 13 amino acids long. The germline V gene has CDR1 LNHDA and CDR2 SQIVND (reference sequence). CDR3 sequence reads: CASRGLSNYGYTF. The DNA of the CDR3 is TGTGCCAGTAGGGGACTGAGTAACTATGGCTACACCTTC.

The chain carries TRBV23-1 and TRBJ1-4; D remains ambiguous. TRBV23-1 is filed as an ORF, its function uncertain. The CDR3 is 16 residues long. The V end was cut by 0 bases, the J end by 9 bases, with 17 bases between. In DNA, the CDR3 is TGCGCCAGCAGTCAATCGGTCGAGGGTAGCTTTCAAAAACTGTTTTTT. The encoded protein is CASSQSVEGSFQKLFF.

CDR3 sequence reads: CASRATWTGNEKLFF. The CDR3 region has the DNA TGTGCCAGCAGGGCTACTTGGACAGGGAACGAAAAACTGTTTTTT. This chain links TRBV2 with TRBJ1-4, with 8 nucleotides matching TRBD1. After removal of 6 bases from V and 8 bases from J, the junction contained 11 bases not matched to a gene. The CDR3 is 15 residues long. The V gene's germline CDR1 is SNHLY and CDR2 FYNNEI.

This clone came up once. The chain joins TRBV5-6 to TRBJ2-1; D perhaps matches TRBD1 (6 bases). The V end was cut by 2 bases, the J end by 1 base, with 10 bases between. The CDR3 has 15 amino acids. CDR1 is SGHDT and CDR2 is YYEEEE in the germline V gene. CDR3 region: CASSFEGVSYNEQFF. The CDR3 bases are TGTGCCAGCAGCTTCGAGGGGGTATCCTACAATGAGCAGTTCTTC.

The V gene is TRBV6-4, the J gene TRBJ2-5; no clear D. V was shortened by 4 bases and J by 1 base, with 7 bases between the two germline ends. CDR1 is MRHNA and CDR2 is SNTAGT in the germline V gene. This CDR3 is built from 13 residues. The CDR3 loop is CASSGGPQETQYF. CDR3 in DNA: TGTGCCAGCAGTGGTGGGCCCCAAGAGACCCAGTACTTC.

The CDR3 region is CASSPLSSGANVLTF. CDR3 sequence (DNA): TGTGCCAGCAGTCCCCTCAGCTCTGGGGCCAACGTCCTGACTTTC. The chain has TRBV6-5 and TRBJ2-6; no definite D call. CDR3 size: 15 residues. Germline loops: CDR1 MNHEY, CDR2 SVGAGI. V gave up 5 bases and J gave up 0 bases, with 8 bases separating them.

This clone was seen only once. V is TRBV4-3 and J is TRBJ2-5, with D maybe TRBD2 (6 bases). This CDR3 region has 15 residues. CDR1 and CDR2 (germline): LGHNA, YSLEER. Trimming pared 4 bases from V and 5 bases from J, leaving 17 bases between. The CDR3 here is CASSPRTGRGETQYF. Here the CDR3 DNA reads TGCGCCAGCAGCCCCCGTACGGGCCGGGGGGAGACCCAGTACTTC.

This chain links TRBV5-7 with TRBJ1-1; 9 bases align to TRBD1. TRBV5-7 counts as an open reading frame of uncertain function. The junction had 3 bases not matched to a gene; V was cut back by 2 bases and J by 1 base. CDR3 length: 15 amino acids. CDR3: CASSLPGQGNTEAFF. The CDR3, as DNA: TGTGCCAGCAGCTTACCGGGACAGGGGAACACTGAAGCTTTCTTT.